The present T cell receptor beta chain was sequenced within a study of molecular identifiers for immune sequencing clone quantification. General observations from the study: Clones above 20 RNA copies contained over 97% of effector molecules but under 1% of naive ones.

Bulk libraries came from a prior protocol with listed TCR primers. TCRdb redid the calling of the PCR reads with MiXCR, one entry per CDR3 protein. The sample has under 65,000 distinct CDR3 sequences; approximately 25% are singletons. Construction of naive CD8 libraries employed about 20,000 to 1,100,000 sorted cells together with 10%, 30% or 50% RNA. Germline values: CDR1 MGHDK, CDR2 SYGVNS. The CDR3 length is 15 residues. The V and J ends lost 3 bases and 6 bases, in that order; junction bases with no gene match: 1. This clonotype was counted only a few times. Antigen specificity is unknown. The rearrangement joins TRBV25-1 to TRBJ2-1; 14 bases map to TRBD2. The clonotype comes from a human donor in good health. Some libraries in this study had Jurkat cell RNA spiked in. Material for sequencing was naive CD8+ T cells from blood, with Jurkat cell RNA spiked in. Documented subset: FACS-sorted CD8+CD4-CCR7+CD45RA+ naive T cells. CDR3 in amino acids: CASSEGTSGSNEQFF. Written as DNA, the CDR3 is TGTGCCAGCAGTGAGGGGACTAGCGGGAGCAATGAGCAGTTCTTC.